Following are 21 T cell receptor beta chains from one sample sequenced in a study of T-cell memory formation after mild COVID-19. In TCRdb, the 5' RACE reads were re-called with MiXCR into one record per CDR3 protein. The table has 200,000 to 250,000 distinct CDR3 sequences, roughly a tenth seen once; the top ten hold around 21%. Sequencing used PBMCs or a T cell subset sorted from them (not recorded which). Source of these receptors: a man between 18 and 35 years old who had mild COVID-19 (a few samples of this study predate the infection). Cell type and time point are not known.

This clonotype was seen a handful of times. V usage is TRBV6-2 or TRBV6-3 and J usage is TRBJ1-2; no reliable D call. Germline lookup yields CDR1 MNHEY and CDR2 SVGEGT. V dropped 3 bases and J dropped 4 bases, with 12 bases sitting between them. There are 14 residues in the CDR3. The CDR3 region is CASSYHQEGYGYTF. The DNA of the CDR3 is TGTGCCAGCAGTTATCACCAGGAAGGCTATGGCTACACCTTC.

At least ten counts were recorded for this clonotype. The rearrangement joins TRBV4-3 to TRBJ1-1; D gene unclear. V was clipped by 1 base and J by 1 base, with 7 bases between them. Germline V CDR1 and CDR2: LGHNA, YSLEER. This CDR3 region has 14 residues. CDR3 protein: CASSQGGQNTEAFF. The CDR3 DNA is TGCGCCAGCAGCCAAGGAGGCCAGAACACTGAAGCTTTCTTT.

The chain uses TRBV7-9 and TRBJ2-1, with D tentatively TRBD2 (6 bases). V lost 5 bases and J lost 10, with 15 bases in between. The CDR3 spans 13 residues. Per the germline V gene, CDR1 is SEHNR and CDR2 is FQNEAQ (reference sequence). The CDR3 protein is CASSREVSGEQFF. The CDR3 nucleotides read TGTGCCAGCAGCAGAGAGGTTAGCGGCGAGCAGTTCTTC.

The CDR3 loop reads CSARLPGASSYNSPLHF. The CDR3 nucleotides are TGCAGTGCTAGACTCCCAGGGGCCAGCTCCTATAATTCACCCCTCCACTTT. The genes are TRBV20-1 and TRBJ1-6, with a weak D call TRBD1 (6 bases). Germline V gene lookup returns CDR1 DFQATT and CDR2 SNEGSKA (reference sequence). V was trimmed by 2 bases and J by 0 bases, leaving 14 bases between them. This CDR3 region has 17 residues.

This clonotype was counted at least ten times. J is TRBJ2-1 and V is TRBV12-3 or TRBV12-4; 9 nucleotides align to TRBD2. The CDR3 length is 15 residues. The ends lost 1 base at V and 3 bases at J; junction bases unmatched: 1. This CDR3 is CASSLGTSDYNEQFF. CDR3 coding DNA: TGTGCCAGCAGTTTAGGGACTAGCGACTACAATGAGCAGTTCTTC.

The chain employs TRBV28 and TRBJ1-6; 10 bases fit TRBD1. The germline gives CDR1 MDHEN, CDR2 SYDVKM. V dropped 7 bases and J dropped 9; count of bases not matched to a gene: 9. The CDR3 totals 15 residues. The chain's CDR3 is CASKTPGTGVSPLHF. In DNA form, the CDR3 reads TGTGCCAGCAAGACCCCCGGGACAGGGGTTTCACCCCTCCACTTT.

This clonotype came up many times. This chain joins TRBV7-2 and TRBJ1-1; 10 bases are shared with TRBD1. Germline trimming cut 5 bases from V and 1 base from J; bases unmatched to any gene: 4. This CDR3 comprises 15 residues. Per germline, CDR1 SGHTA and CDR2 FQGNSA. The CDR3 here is CASSPWTGGNTEAFF. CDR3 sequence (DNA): TGTGCCAGCAGCCCGTGGACAGGGGGGAACACTGAAGCTTTCTTT.

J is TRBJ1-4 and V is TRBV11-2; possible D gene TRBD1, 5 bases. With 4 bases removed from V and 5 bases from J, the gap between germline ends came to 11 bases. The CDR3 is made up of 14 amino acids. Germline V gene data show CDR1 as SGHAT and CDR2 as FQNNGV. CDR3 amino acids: CASSSGPLNEKLFF. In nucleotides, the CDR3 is TGTGCCAGCAGCTCGGGACCGCTAAATGAAAAACTGTTTTTT.

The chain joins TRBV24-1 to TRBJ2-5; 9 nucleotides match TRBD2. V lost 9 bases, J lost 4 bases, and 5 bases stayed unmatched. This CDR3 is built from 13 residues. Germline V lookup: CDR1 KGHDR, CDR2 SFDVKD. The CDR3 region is CATGTSGLETQYF. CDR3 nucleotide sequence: TGTGCCACCGGAACTAGCGGGTTAGAGACCCAGTACTTC.

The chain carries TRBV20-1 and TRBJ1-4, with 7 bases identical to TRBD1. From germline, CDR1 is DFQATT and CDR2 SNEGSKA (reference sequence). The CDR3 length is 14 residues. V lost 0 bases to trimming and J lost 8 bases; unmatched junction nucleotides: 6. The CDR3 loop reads CSARDAGGVEKLFF. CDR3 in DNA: TGCAGTGCTAGAGATGCAGGGGGAGTGGAAAAACTGTTTTTT.

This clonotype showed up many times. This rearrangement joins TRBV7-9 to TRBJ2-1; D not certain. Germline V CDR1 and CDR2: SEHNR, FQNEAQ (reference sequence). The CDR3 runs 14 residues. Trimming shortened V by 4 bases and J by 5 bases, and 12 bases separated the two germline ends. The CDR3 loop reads CASSWSQLDNEQFF. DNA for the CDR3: TGTGCCAGCAGCTGGTCACAGCTGGACAATGAGCAGTTCTTC.

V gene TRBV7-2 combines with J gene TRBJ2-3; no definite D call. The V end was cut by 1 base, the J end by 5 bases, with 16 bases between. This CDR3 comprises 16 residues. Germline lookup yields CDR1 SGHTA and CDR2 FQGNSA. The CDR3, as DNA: TGTGCCAGCAGCTTAGAGGTCGGGCGCACCGAAGATACGCAGTATTTT. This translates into CASSLEVGRTEDTQYF.

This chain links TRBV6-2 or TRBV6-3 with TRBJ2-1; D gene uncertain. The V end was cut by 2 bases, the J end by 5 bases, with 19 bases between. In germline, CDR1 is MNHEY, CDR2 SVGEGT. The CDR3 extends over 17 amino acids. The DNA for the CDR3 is TGTGCCAGCAGTTACAGAGCCGTACCAACACTCAACAATGAGCAGTTCTTC. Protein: CASSYRAVPTLNNEQFF.

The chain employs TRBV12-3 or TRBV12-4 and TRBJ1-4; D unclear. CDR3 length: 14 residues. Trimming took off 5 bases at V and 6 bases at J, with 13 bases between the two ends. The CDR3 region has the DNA TGTGCCAGCAGTCCCCCCGGCAGAGATGAAAAACTGTTTTTT. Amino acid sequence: CASSPPGRDEKLFF.

CDR3 coding DNA: TGTGCCAGCATCCCGGGGCCCGGGGGGCCCCTCCACTTT. Amino acids: CASIPGPGGPLHF. The chain couples TRBV28 to TRBJ1-6; tentative D call: TRBD1 (5 bases). V shed 7 bases and J shed 13 bases, with 17 bases lying between them. The CDR3 covers 13 residues. Germline assignment: CDR1 MDHEN and CDR2 SYDVKM.

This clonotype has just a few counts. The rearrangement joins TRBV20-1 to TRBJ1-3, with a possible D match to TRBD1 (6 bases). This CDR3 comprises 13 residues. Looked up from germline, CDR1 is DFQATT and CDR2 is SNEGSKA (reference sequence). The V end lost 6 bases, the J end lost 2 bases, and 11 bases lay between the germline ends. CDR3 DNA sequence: TGCAGTGCGGCCAGGGGCCCTGGAAACACCATATATTTT. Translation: CSAARGPGNTIYF.

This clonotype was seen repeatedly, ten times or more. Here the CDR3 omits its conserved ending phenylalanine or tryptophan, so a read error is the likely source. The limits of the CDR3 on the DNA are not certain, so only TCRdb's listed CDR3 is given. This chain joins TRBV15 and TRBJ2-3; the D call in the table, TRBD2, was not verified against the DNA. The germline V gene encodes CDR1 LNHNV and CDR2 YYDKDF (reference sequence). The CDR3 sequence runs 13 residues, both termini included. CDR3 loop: CATSRDLSGGSGL.

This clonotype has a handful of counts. The CDR3 DNA follows: TGTGCCAGCAGTTACTCGGATGCGGGGGAGCAGTACGTC. Translation: CASSYSDAGEQYV. The genes are TRBV6-6 and TRBJ2-7; D might be TRBD2 (6 bases). This CDR3 spans 13 amino acids. Trimming took 0 bases from V and 7 from J, leaving 10 bases between them. From germline, CDR1 is MNHNY and CDR2 SVGAGI (reference sequence).

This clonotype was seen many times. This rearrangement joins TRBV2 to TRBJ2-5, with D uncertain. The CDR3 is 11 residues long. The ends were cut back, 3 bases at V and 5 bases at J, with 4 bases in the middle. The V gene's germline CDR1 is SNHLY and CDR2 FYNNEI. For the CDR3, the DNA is TGTGCCAGCAGTGATCTCGAGACCCAGTACTTC. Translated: CASSDLETQYF. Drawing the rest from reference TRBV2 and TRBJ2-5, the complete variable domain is EPEVTQTPSHQVTQMGQEVILRCVPISNHLYFYWYRQILGQKVEFLVSFYNNEISEKSEIFDDQFSVERPDGSNFTLKIRSTKLEDSAMYFCASSDLETQYFGPGTRLLVL.

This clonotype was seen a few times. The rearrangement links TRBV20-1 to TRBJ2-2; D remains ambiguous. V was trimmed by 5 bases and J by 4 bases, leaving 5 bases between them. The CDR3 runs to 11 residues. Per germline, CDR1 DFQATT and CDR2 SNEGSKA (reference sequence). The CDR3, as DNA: TGCAGTGCTCCCTCCACCGGGGAGCTGTTTTTT. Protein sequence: CSAPSTGELFF.

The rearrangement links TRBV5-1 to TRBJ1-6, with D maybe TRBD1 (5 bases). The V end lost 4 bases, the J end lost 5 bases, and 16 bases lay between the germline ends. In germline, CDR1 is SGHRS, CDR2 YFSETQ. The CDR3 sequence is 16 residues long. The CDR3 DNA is TGCGCCAGCAGCGGCATGAGGGACGGGGATAATTCACCCCTCCACTTT. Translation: CASSGMRDGDNSPLHF.